This T cell receptor beta chain was profiled in a study of radiation and T cells in renal cell carcinoma. Study-level results: Pretreatment tumor biopsies were lacking, so baseline clonotypes are unknown.

Trimming removed 3 bases from V and 1 base from J, with 8 bases in between. Per the germline V gene, CDR1 is SGDLS and CDR2 is YYNGEE. The CDR3 runs 15 residues. Data came from immunoSEQ multiplex PCR; TCRdb stores just in-frame clones and leaves some out. This table has roughly 82,000 clones, 80% to 90% appearing once. Regarding this clone: The antigen is not known.

Time point given: blood 4 weeks post-SBRT, at nephrectomy. Described treatment: 15 Gy SBRT to primary tumor, nephrectomy 4 weeks later. Radiation-treated patients gave blood at baseline, week 2 and week 4. This receptor was obtained from a woman aged 70-85 years with renal cell carcinoma. The starting material was blood, obtained from a patient whose treatment included radiotherapy and nephrectomy. The rearrangement links TRBV9 to TRBJ1-6; D perhaps matches TRBD1 (5 bases). CDR3 loop: CASSAQVSYNSPLHF. DNA for the CDR3: TGTGCCAGCAGCGCACAGGTGTCCTATAATTCACCCCTCCACTTT.